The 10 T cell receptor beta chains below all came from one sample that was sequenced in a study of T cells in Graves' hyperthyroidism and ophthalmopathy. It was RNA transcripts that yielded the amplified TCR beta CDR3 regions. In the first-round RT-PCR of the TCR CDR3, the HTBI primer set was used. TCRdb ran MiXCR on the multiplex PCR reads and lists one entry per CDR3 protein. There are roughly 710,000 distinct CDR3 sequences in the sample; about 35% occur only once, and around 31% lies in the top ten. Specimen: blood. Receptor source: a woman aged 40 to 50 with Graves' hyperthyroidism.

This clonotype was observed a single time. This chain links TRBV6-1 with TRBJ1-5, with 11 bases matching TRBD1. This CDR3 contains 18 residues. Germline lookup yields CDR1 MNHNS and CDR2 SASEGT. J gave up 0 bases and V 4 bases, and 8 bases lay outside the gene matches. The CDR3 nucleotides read TGTGCCAGCAGTGTCGGGACAGGGGGTCGGAATAGCAATCAGCCCCAGCATTTT. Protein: CASSVGTGGRNSNQPQHF.

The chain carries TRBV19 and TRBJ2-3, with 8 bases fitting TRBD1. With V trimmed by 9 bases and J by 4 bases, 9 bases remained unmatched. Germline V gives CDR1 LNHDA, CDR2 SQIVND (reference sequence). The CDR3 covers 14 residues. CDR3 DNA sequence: TGTGCCAGCAGCGACGACAGGGGCCCAGATACGCAGTATTTT. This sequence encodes CASSDDRGPDTQYF.

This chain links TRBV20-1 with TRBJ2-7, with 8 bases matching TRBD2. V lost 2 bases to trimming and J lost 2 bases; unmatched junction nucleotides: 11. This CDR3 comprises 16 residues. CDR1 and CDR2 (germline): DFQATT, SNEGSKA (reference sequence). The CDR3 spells CSARKLGLADTYEQYF. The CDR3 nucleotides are TGCAGTGCTAGAAAACTTGGACTAGCCGATACCTACGAGCAGTACTTC.

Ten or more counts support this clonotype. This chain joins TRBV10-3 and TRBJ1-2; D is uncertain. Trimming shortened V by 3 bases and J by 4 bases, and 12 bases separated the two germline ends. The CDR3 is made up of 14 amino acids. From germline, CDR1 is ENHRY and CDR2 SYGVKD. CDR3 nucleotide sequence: TGTGCCATCAGTGATGTAAACAGCCCCTATGGCTACACCTTC. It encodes CAISDVNSPYGYTF.

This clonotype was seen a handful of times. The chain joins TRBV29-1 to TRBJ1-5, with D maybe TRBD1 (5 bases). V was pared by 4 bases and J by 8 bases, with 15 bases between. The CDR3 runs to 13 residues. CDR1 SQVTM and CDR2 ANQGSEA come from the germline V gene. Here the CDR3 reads CSVGGGRTEPQHF. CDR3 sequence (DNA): TGCAGCGTTGGTGGGGGTCGAACGGAGCCCCAGCATTTT.

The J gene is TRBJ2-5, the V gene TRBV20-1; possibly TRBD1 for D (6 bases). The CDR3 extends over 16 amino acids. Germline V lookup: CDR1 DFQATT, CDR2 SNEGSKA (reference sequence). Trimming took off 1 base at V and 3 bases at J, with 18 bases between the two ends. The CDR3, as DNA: TGCAGTGCTAGAGGCCCTCTAAGGCAGGGGAAAGAGACCCAGTACTTC. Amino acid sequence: CSARGPLRQGKETQYF.

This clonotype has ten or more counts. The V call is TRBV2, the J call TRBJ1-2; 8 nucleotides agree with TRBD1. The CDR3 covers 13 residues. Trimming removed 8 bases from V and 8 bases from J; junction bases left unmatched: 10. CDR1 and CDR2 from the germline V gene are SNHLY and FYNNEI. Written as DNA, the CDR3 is TGTGCCAGCGATACAGGGGGAGCAAACGGCTACACCTTC. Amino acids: CASDTGGANGYTF.

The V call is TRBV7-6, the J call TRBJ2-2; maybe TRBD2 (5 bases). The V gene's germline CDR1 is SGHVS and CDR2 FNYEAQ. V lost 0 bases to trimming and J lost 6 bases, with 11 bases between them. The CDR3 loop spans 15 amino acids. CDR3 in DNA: TGTGCCAGCAGCTTAGCGCTGGACTCCGCCGGGGAGCTGTTTTTT. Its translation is CASSLALDSAGELFF.

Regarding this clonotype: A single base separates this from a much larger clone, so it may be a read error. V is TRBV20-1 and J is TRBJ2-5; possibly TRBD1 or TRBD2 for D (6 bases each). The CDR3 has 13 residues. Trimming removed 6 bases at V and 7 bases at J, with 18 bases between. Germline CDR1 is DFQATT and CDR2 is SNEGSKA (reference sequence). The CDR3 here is CSAPGGGPGTQYF. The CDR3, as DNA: TGCAGTGCCCCCGGGGGCGGCCCAGGGACCCAGTACTTC.

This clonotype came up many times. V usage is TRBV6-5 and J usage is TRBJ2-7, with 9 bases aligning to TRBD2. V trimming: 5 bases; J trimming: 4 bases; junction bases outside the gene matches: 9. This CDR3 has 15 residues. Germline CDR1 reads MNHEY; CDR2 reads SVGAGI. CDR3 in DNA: TGTGCCAGCAGTCAAGGCGGTAGCGGGAGTTACGAGCAGTACTTC. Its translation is CASSQGGSGSYEQYF.